This is a list of T cell receptor beta chains from one sample in a study of post-analysis software for immune sequencing data. A single record per CDR3 protein comes from TCRdb applying MiXCR to the PCR reads. Here the sample spans more than 450,000 distinct CDR3 sequences, roughly 34% being singletons. The sequenced material came from blood. Every receptor here comes from a girl younger than 18 with multiple sclerosis. The CDR3 runs from the conserved cysteine through the conserved F or W. A D gene is named only where the DNA matches it firmly. Clone size is stated in some rows and not others, as once, few, many or a class when expanded.

j_call: TRBJ2-3; clone_size: few; v_call: TRBV4-1; d_call: TRBD1; cdr3_aa: CASSQDGAGGGADTQYF; cdr3_nt: TGCGCCAGCAGCCAAGATGGGGCAGGGGGCGGCGCAGATACGCAGTATTTT
j_call: TRBJ1-6; clone_size: .; v_call: TRBV27; d_call: .; cdr3_aa: CASSLGGAGNSPLHF; cdr3_nt: TGTGCCAGCAGTTTGGGAGGGGCAGGCAATTCACCCCTCCACTTT
j_call: TRBJ1-5; clone_size: .; v_call: TRBV20-1; d_call: TRBD1; cdr3_aa: CSASRGDRSGAYGNQPQHF; cdr3_nt: TGCAGTGCTAGTAGAGGGGACAGGTCGGGGGCCTATGGCAATCAGCCCCAGCATTTT
j_call: TRBJ2-5; clone_size: few; v_call: TRBV10-3; d_call: .; cdr3_aa: CAPEDSTGQETQYF; cdr3_nt: TGTGCCCCAGAGGACTCGACGGGACAAGAGACCCAGTACTTC
j_call: TRBJ2-2; clone_size: once; v_call: TRBV10-3; d_call: .; cdr3_aa: CAISESGLKNTGELFF; cdr3_nt: TGTGCCATCAGTGAGTCGGGACTCAAGAACACCGGGGAGCTGTTTTTT
j_call: TRBJ2-7; clone_size: few; v_call: TRBV7-2; d_call: .; cdr3_aa: CASSFMDSYEQYF; cdr3_nt: TGTGCCAGCAGCTTCATGGATTCCTACGAGCAGTACTTC
j_call: TRBJ2-3; clone_size: few; v_call: TRBV19; d_call: .; cdr3_aa: CAISASGGTDTQYF; cdr3_nt: TGTGCCATTAGCGCCAGCGGTGGCACAGATACGCAGTATTTT
j_call: TRBJ1-2; clone_size: .; v_call: TRBV2; d_call: .; cdr3_aa: CASSAGGSYGYTF; cdr3_nt: TGTGCCAGCAGTGCTGGGGGCAGCTATGGCTACACCTTC
j_call: TRBJ2-3; clone_size: .; v_call: TRBV12-3/TRBV12-4; d_call: .; cdr3_aa: CASSPRVSADMEYF; cdr3_nt: TGTGCCAGCAGTCCCAGAGTGAGCGCAGATATGGAATATTTT
j_call: TRBJ2-7; clone_size: .; v_call: TRBV3-1; d_call: TRBD1; cdr3_aa: CASRQQGAYEQYF; cdr3_nt: TGTGCCAGCAGGCAACAGGGGGCCTACGAGCAGTACTTC
j_call: TRBJ1-2; clone_size: .; v_call: TRBV15; d_call: .; cdr3_aa: CATSRDADYGYTF; cdr3_nt: TGTGCCACCAGCAGAGATGCAGACTATGGCTACACCTTC
j_call: TRBJ1-6; clone_size: few; v_call: TRBV28; d_call: .; cdr3_aa: CASSRGARNSPLHF; cdr3_nt: TGTGCCAGCAGTCGGGGGGCGCGGAATTCACCCCTCCACTTT
j_call: TRBJ2-7; clone_size: .; v_call: TRBV20-1; d_call: TRBD1; cdr3_aa: CSANRDSYEQYF; cdr3_nt: TGCAGTGCAAACCGGGACAGCTACGAGCAGTACTTC
j_call: TRBJ2-5; clone_size: many; v_call: TRBV12-3/TRBV12-4; d_call: .; cdr3_aa: CASSFSWETQYF; cdr3_nt: TGTGCCAGCAGTTTTTCGTGGGAGACCCAGTACTTC
j_call: TRBJ1-1; clone_size: few; v_call: TRBV20-1; d_call: .; cdr3_aa: CSALQGNTEAFF; cdr3_nt: TGCAGTGCTTTACAGGGGAACACTGAAGCTTTCTTT
j_call: TRBJ2-7; clone_size: .; v_call: TRBV3-1; d_call: TRBD1; cdr3_aa: CASGQMDRAFSSDEQYF; cdr3_nt: TGTGCCAGCGGCCAAATGGACAGGGCATTTTCCTCGGACGAGCAGTACTTC
j_call: TRBJ1-1; clone_size: .; v_call: TRBV2; d_call: TRBD1; cdr3_aa: CASTLLQGARTEAFF; cdr3_nt: TGTGCCAGCACCTTACTACAGGGGGCGCGTACTGAAGCTTTCTTT
j_call: TRBJ2-1; clone_size: .; v_call: TRBV25-1; d_call: .; cdr3_aa: CASREPLLNEQFF; cdr3_nt: TGTGCCAGCAGGGAGCCACTCCTCAATGAGCAGTTCTTC
j_call: TRBJ1-6; clone_size: .; v_call: TRBV14; d_call: .; cdr3_aa: CASSQRTGLYSPLHF; cdr3_nt: TGTGCCAGCAGCCAAAGAACAGGGTTATATTCACCCCTCCACTTT
j_call: TRBJ2-4; clone_size: few; v_call: TRBV4-1; d_call: .; cdr3_aa: CASSLKGLGVAKNIQYF; cdr3_nt: TGCGCCAGCAGCCTGAAGGGTCTGGGAGTAGCCAAAAACATTCAGTACTTC
j_call: TRBJ2-1; clone_size: .; v_call: TRBV11-2; d_call: .; cdr3_aa: CASSLVWPDNKQFF; cdr3_nt: TGTGCCAGCAGCTTAGTCTGGCCAGACAATAAGCAGTTCTTC
j_call: TRBJ1-5; clone_size: few; v_call: TRBV25-1; d_call: .; cdr3_aa: CASSEGESSQPQHF; cdr3_nt: TGTGCCAGCAGTGAAGGAGAGAGCAGTCAGCCCCAGCATTTT
j_call: TRBJ2-7; clone_size: few; v_call: TRBV7-8; d_call: .; cdr3_aa: CASSLTGHEQYF; cdr3_nt: TGTGCCAGCAGCTTGACCGGGCACGAGCAGTACTTC
j_call: TRBJ2-5; clone_size: few; v_call: TRBV5-8; d_call: .; cdr3_aa: CASSLALGIIGQETQYF; cdr3_nt: TGTGCCAGCAGCTTGGCCCTGGGGATTATCGGCCAAGAGACCCAGTACTTC
j_call: TRBJ2-5; clone_size: few; v_call: TRBV24-1; d_call: TRBD1; cdr3_aa: CATSERQGAGETQYF; cdr3_nt: TGTGCCACCAGTGAACGACAGGGGGCCGGGGAGACCCAGTACTTC